The rows below give T cell receptor beta chains drawn from one sample of a study of OX40 agonist ivuxolimab in advanced cancers. Repertoires were generated with immunoSEQ multiplex PCR, while TCRdb's copy carries only in-frame clones and drops some. Here the sample spans around 61,000 clones, approximately 82% being singletons. Sequencing used CD4+ or CD8+ T cells sorted from blood, obtained in a trial of the OX40 agonist ivuxolimab. These receptors originate from an adult with an advanced solid tumor such as melanoma, head and neck, liver or kidney cancer. Both conserved end residues are part of each CDR3. D genes are given only for firm matches. Clone size, where shown, is once, few, many, or a class for clones that have expanded.

clone size	D gene	V gene	J gene	CDR3 protein	CDR3 DNA
-	-	TRBV21-1	TRBJ1-2	CASSNKTGGSVYGYTF	TGTGCCAGCAGCAATAAGACAGGGGGGAGCGTCTATGGCTACACCTTC
few	TRBD1	TRBV6-1	TRBJ2-1	CASRRNRGDEQFF	TGTGCCAGCAGACGCAACAGGGGGGATGAGCAGTTCTTC
few	-	TRBV25-1	TRBJ2-1	CASRTQKAGYNEQFF	TGTGCCAGCAGAACTCAGAAGGCCGGTTACAATGAGCAGTTCTTC
-	-	TRBV29-1	TRBJ1-2	CMWGDINYGYTF	TGCATGTGGGGGGATATTAACTATGGCTACACCTTC
few	-	TRBV19	TRBJ2-7	CASSLIGGEQYF	TGTGCCAGTAGCCTCATAGGGGGCGAGCAGTACTTC
-	-	TRBV5-1	TRBJ1-4	CASSLIATNEKLFF	TGCGCCAGCAGCTTAATTGCAACTAATGAAAAACTGTTTTTT
-	-	TRBV14	TRBJ1-1	CASSQRPPGHTEAFF	TGTGCCAGCAGCCAAAGGCCCCCGGGGCACACTGAAGCTTTCTTT
-	TRBD2	TRBV4-1	TRBJ2-1	CASSQPGTTDNEQFF	TGCGCCAGCAGCCAGCCCGGGACTACTGACAATGAGCAGTTCTTC
once	-	TRBV5-1	TRBJ1-2	CASSSGAPTNYGYTF	TGCGCCAGCAGCTCCGGGGCCCCAACTAACTATGGCTACACCTTC
-	-	TRBV19	TRBJ1-2	CASNLSGRDYGYTF	TGTGCCAGTAATCTTTCGGGACGAGACTATGGCTACACCTTC
once	TRBD1	TRBV4-2	TRBJ1-5	CASSQDTGESQPQHF	TGTGCCAGCAGCCAGGACACAGGGGAAAGTCAGCCCCAGCATTTT
-	-	TRBV5-1	TRBJ1-5	CASSLGPGDGNQPQHF	TGCGCCAGCAGCTTGGGACCGGGTGACGGCAATCAGCCCCAGCATTTT
-	TRBD1	TRBV19	TRBJ2-2	CASRRWDRGPTGELFF	TGTGCCAGTAGGAGGTGGGACAGGGGCCCCACCGGGGAGCTGTTTTTT
-	TRBD2	TRBV6-1	TRBJ2-1	CASNLLAGSYNEQFF	TGTGCCAGCAACCTACTAGCGGGGTCCTACAATGAGCAGTTCTTC
-	TRBD1	TRBV5-5	TRBJ2-2	CASSSRSDRVLFF	TGTGCCAGCAGCTCCCGTTCGGACAGGGTGCTGTTTTTT
-	TRBD1	TRBV14	TRBJ2-7	CASSQATGAEQYF	TGTGCCAGCAGCCAAGCGACAGGGGCCGAGCAGTACTTC
-	-	TRBV13	TRBJ2-6	CASKGIFVRTGANVLTF	TGTGCCAGCAAGGGTATTTTCGTGAGAACTGGGGCCAACGTCCTGACTTTC
-	TRBD2	TRBV5-1	TRBJ2-2	CASSSLSGGDGELFF	TGCGCCAGCAGCTCTCTCAGCGGGGGAGACGGGGAGCTGTTTTTT
-	TRBD1	TRBV5-1	TRBJ1-4	CASSQRQGTVEKLFF	TGCGCCAGCAGCCAAAGACAGGGGACGGTGGAAAAACTGTTTTTT
-	-	TRBV15	TRBJ2-1	CATSMGDSLVNEQFF	TGTGCCACCAGCATGGGAGACAGCCTTGTCAATGAGCAGTTCTTC
once	-	TRBV30	TRBJ1-2	CAWSYGKGYGYTF	TGTGCCTGGAGTTACGGGAAGGGGTATGGCTACACCTTC
once	TRBD2	TRBV7-9	TRBJ2-7	CASSFTSGMDEQYF	TGTGCCAGCAGCTTTACTAGCGGGATGGACGAGCAGTACTTC
-	-	TRBV29-1	TRBJ2-1	CSVDPHGVRDNEQFF	TGCAGCGTGGACCCCCATGGGGTTCGGGACAATGAGCAGTTCTTC
-	TRBD1	TRBV5-1	TRBJ2-5	CATSTGLRETQYF	TGCGCCACTTCGACAGGGCTTCGGGAGACCCAGTACTTC
-	TRBD2	TRBV18	TRBJ2-5	CASSPLAGGQETQYF	TGTGCCAGCTCACCTCTAGCGGGGGGACAAGAGACCCAGTACTTC
-	TRBD2	TRBV6-4	TRBJ2-1	CAISVGLAGAYNEQFF	TGTGCCATCAGTGTCGGTCTAGCGGGCGCCTACAATGAGCAGTTCTTC